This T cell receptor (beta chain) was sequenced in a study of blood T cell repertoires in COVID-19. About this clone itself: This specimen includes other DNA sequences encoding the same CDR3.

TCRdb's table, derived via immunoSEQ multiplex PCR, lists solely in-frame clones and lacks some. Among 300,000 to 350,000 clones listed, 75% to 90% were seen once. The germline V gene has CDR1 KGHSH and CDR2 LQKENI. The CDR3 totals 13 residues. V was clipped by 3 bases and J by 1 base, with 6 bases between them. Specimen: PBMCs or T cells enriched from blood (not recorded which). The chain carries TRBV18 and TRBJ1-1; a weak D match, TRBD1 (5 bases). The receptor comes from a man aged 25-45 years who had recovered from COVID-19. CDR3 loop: CASSPGQNTEAFF. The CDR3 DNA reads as TGTGCCAGCTCACCTGGACAGAACACTGAAGCTTTCTTT.